The TCR beta chain under discussion was sequenced for a study of untreated major depressive disorder. Sequencing used immunoSEQ multiplex PCR; TCRdb keeps in-frame clones, though not all of them. The sample has tens of thousands of clones, 90% to 95% seen once. Sample: CD4+ T cells from PBMCs. This clonotype originated in a man aged 30-40 years in good health.

In DNA form, the CDR3 reads TGTGCCAGCAGCCTGCGGGACGTCAGATACTCCTACAATGAGCAGTTCTTC. Translated, it gives CASSLRDVRYSYNEQFF. This rearrangement joins TRBV5-6 to TRBJ2-1; D is possibly TRBD2 (6 bases). The CDR3 covers 17 residues. Trimming pared 4 bases from V and 0 bases from J, leaving 17 bases between. The germline gives CDR1 SGHDT, CDR2 YYEEEE.